What follows are 10 T cell receptor beta chains derived from one specimen sequenced in a study of tumor and adjacent non-tumor tissue in lung cancer. The library came from three nested PCR rounds adapted from ARM-PCR protocols. TCRdb called the multiplex PCR reads again in MiXCR, with one record for every CDR3 protein. This table has about 67,000 distinct CDR3 sequences, under 80% appearing once. The template was RNA from unsorted bulk tissue. More than 3 cm separated this lung sample from the edge of the tumor. Specimen: distant non-tumor lung tissue. These receptor sequences come from a man between 60 and 70 years old with non-small cell lung cancer.

This clonotype was counted a single time. Relative to the germline gene, one junction end is altered; a read error may explain this. V and J are TRBV5-4 and TRBJ2-3; D is undetermined. The germline V gene encodes CDR1 SGHNT and CDR2 YYREEE (reference sequence). The CDR3 sequence is 16 residues long. The CDR3 region is CARSSIEREPGDTQYF. The CDR3 nucleotides read TGTGCCAGGAGCTCTATCGAGCGAGAGCCGGGAGATACGCAGTATTTT. Full variable domain (outside the CDR3, taken from reference TRBV5-4 and TRBJ2-3): ETGVTQSPTHLIKTRGQQVTLRCSSQSGHNTVSWYQQALGQGPQFIFQYYREEENGRGNFPPRFSGLQFPNYSSELNVNALELDDSALYLCARSSIEREPGDTQYFGPGTRLTVL.

Note on this clonotype: At one end, the junction sequence differs from germline, possibly due to a read error. This rearrangement joins TRBV29-1 to TRBJ2-5; D ambiguous. In germline, CDR1 is SQVTM, CDR2 ANQGSEA. The CDR3 length is 13 residues. For the CDR3, the DNA is TGCGGCGTTGAGTCCGCGGTACTGGTGACCCAGTACTTC. It encodes CGVESAVLVTQYF.

On this clonotype itself: A much bigger clone sits one base away, suggesting this may be a read error. This sequence joins TRBV9 and TRBJ1-2; D may be TRBD1 (5 bases). Germline V gene data show CDR1 as SGDLS and CDR2 as YYNGEE. The CDR3 length is 14 residues. Here the CDR3 DNA reads TGTGCCATCAGCGTAGATTGGGGGATGAGAGGCTACACCTTC. This translates into CAISVDWGMRGYTF.

Turning to this clonotype: A much more abundant neighbour one base away suggests this may be a read error. The chain links TRBV20-1 to TRBJ2-7; 13 nucleotides align to TRBD2. CDR1 is DFQATT, CDR2 SNEGSKA, per germline (reference sequence). The CDR3 is 17 residues long. The ends lost 5 bases at V and 7 bases at J; junction bases unmatched: 17. The CDR3 protein is CSALPGTSGIPRGEQYF. Written as DNA, the CDR3 is TGCAGTGCTCTGCCCGGGACTAGCGGGATCCCTAGGGGGGAGCAGTACTTC.

Regarding this clonotype: A junction end diverges from the germline sequence, so it may reflect a read error. The chain carries TRBV6-2 or TRBV6-3 and TRBJ2-1, with TRBD1 matching over 11 bases. Germline assignment: CDR1 MNHEY and CDR2 SVGEGT. The CDR3 is 15 residues long. The CDR3 loop reads CARGAAGQGVDEQFF. CDR3 DNA sequence: TGTGCCAGAGGGGCAGCGGGACAGGGGGTCGATGAGCAATTCTTC.

This clonotype was seen repeatedly, ten times or more. V gene TRBV5-4 combines with J gene TRBJ2-5, with 10 bases matching TRBD2. The J segment lost 5 bases and the V segment lost 4 bases, leaving 11 bases of the junction unmatched. Germline assignment: CDR1 SGHNT and CDR2 YYREEE (reference sequence). This CDR3 has 16 amino acids. In DNA form, the CDR3 reads TGTGCCAGCAGCCAACGACTGGAGGGACTAGCGGAGACCCAGTACTTC. Translating gives CASSQRLEGLAETQYF.

To note about this clonotype: The CDR3 carries no conserved terminal phenylalanine or tryptophan, so it likely arises from a read error. Because the CDR3's place on the DNA is in doubt, the DNA is left out and the CDR3 is given as listed by TCRdb. J is TRBJ1-2 and V is TRBV29-1; TRBD1 reflects the table's D call only, with no check against the DNA. Germline V gives CDR1 SQVTM, CDR2 ANQGSEA. The CDR3 spans 14 amino acids, including both terminal residues. The CDR3 region is CSVEIPDRNYGYIL.

Concerning this clonotype itself: Because it lacks the conserved phenylalanine or tryptophan at the end, this CDR3 is likely a read error. This sequence joins TRBV4-2 and TRBJ2-7; 9 nucleotides agree with TRBD1. The CDR3 extends over 14 amino acids. Germline V gives CDR1 LGHNA, CDR2 YNFKEQ. The trim removed 4 bases at V and 8 bases at J, leaving 9 bases unmatched. The CDR3, as DNA: TGTGCCAGCAGCCCGACAGGGGGTAGCGACAAGCAGTACTTA. This codes for CASSPTGGSDKQYL.

Note on this clonotype: The junction and the germline gene differ at one end; a read error may be behind it. The J gene is TRBJ2-2, the V gene TRBV11-1; D possibly corresponds to TRBD2 (6 bases). Germline V gene data show CDR1 as SGHAT and CDR2 as FQDESV (reference sequence). The CDR3 has 14 amino acids. In nucleotides, the CDR3 is TGTGCCAGCAGCTATACTAATGCCATCGGGGGGCTGTTTTTT. Translated, it gives CASSYTNAIGGLFF.

The chain is built from TRBV14 and TRBJ2-7, with D possibly TRBD1 on 5 matching bases. CDR1 is SGHDN, CDR2 FVKESK, per germline. V dropped 1 base and J dropped 2 bases, with 15 bases sitting between them. The CDR3 extends over 16 amino acids. CDR3 sequence: CASSQVIAVGAYEQYF. The CDR3, as DNA: TGTGCCAGCAGCCAAGTGATTGCGGTAGGGGCCTACGAGCAGTACTTC.